This T cell receptor beta chain was profiled in a study of blood T cell repertoires in COVID-19. Study-level information: Researchers got acute and convalescent COVID-19 samples from the United States, Italy and Spain. Sources were T cells, B-cell-depleted T cells, or PBMCs; the material itself was cDNA or gDNA.

As processed by the authors: Quantification of nucleated cells was approximated via reference gene primer amplification. Sequencing was performed with immunoSEQ multiplex PCR; in TCRdb, only in-frame clones are kept and a portion is missing. That table gives V, J and clone size, and the DNA gave D and trimming. The sample contains under 200,000 clones, roughly 80% of which appear only once. Material: peripheral blood. The sequence came from a human donor in a cohort sampled during active COVID-19.

The DNA for the CDR3 is TGTGCCAGCAGCTTAGGGGCTAGCGGTCGAACCTACGAGCAGTACTTC. It codes for CASSLGASGRTYEQYF. The chain has TRBV7-2 and TRBJ2-7; 7 bases are shared with TRBD2. Trimming cost V 1 base and J 2 bases; bases outside gene matches: 8. Germline-derived CDR1 and CDR2 are SGHTA and FQGNSA. The CDR3 runs to 16 residues.